Described below is a single TCR beta chain sequence and its context. This record comes from a study of blood T cells in healthy people across ages. A second about 6 to 11 cycle PCR used barcoded and J-beta primers. TCRdb independently ran MiXCR on the 5' RACE reads; one entry per CDR3 protein. Of 800,000 to 900,000 distinct CDR3 sequences listed, 55% to 65% are singletons. V lost 5 bases and J 7 bases, leaving 20 bases between the germline ends. This CDR3 region has 16 residues. Germline CDR1 and CDR2: LGHNA and YSLEER. The chain has TRBV4-3 and TRBJ1-4; tentative D call: TRBD1 (6 bases). Sequenced input: blood. This TCR derives from a man under 40 in good health. The CDR3 spells CASSDGRRGRIEKLFF. Here the CDR3 DNA reads TGCGCCAGCAGCGATGGCCGGCGGGGGCGCATTGAAAAACTGTTTTTT.